This TCR beta chain was documented in a study of blood T cell repertoires in COVID-19. Cohorts were assigned according to the clinical history that participants reported. The protocol was immunoSEQ multiplex PCR, while the TCRdb copy is restricted to in-frame clones and leaves out a portion. The sample records roughly 250,000 clones, roughly 87% being singletons. The sequence was obtained from a woman aged 25-40 years with acute COVID-19. Sequencing used PBMCs or T cells enriched from blood (not recorded which).

DNA for the CDR3: TGTGCCAGCAGTGTCCAGGGGGTAACTGAAGCTTTCTTT. Protein sequence: CASSVQGVTEAFF. The gene calls are TRBV6-2 or TRBV6-3 and TRBJ1-1, with 7 bases that match TRBD1. The J segment lost 5 bases and the V segment lost 5 bases, leaving 5 bases of the junction unmatched. Germline V gives CDR1 MNHEY, CDR2 SVGEGT. The CDR3 extends over 13 amino acids.